Reported below is one T cell receptor beta chain. TCRdb re-called the 5' RACE reads with MiXCR, one entry per CDR3 protein. This repertoire shows just over 60,000 distinct CDR3 sequences, 9.3% found once; its top ten account for about 1.1%. CDR1 MNHNY and CDR2 SVGAGI come from the germline V gene (reference sequence). Between the trimmed V and J ends, which lost 0 bases and 4 bases, there was a span of 9 bases. The CDR3 covers 14 residues. The sample belongs to a study of T-cell memory formation after mild COVID-19. The sequence came from a man younger than 30 who had mild COVID-19 (a few samples of this study predate the infection). Cell type and time point are not known. Sequenced material: PBMCs or a T cell subset sorted from them (not recorded which). This rearrangement joins TRBV6-6 to TRBJ1-2; a possible D gene is TRBD1 (5 bases). The CDR3 is CASSYSGQSYGYTF. The CDR3 DNA follows: TGTGCCAGCAGTTACTCGGGGCAGTCCTATGGCTACACCTTC.